The clone carrying this TCR beta chain was recorded once. Enrollees, about 18 to 95 years old, lived in 25 or so US areas. Donors were grouped by their self-reported clinical history. A PCR-confirmed or clinician-diagnosed COVID-19 case had contacted exposed participants within 2 weeks of entry. These data come from a study of blood T cell repertoires in COVID-19. In the source study's methods: Amplification of reference gene primers provided the estimated nucleated cell counts. Measured with immunoSEQ multiplex PCR; TCRdb has only the in-frame clones, and not every one. V and J calls and clone size are copied from that table; D and trimming were computed from the DNA. The repertoire holds 200,000 or so clones, with 83% as singletons. The specimen was PBMCs or T cells enriched from blood (not recorded which). The TCR comes from a woman aged 50 to 60 who had been exposed to COVID-19.

CDR3 residues: CASSLSGAGNQPQHF. As DNA, the CDR3 is TGTGCCAGCAGTCTCTCTGGGGCGGGCAATCAGCCCCAGCATTTT. The chain couples TRBV28 to TRBJ1-5, with D possibly being TRBD1 (5 bases). The CDR3 totals 15 residues. Trimming took 5 bases from V and 2 from J, leaving 13 bases between them. CDR1 and CDR2 from the germline V gene are MDHEN and SYDVKM.